Below are 21 T cell receptor beta chains sequenced from a single sample in a study of blood T cell repertoires in COVID-19. The protocol was immunoSEQ multiplex PCR, while the TCRdb copy is restricted to in-frame clones and leaves out a portion. The sample includes roughly 450,000 clones, about nine tenths of them seen just once. Sequencing was performed on PBMCs or T cells enriched from blood (not recorded which). The receptors originated from a man younger than 35 who had recovered from COVID-19.

Here the CDR3 DNA reads TGTGCCATCAGTGAGTATGGGAGTTCATCTGGAAACACCATATATTTT. This sequence encodes CAISEYGSSSGNTIYF. The rearrangement joins TRBV10-3 to TRBJ1-3, with no clear D. The CDR3 sequence is 16 residues long. Germline CDR1 is ENHRY and CDR2 is SYGVKD. The ends were cut back, 1 base at V and 1 base at J, with 11 bases in the middle.

This sequence joins TRBV7-9 and TRBJ2-3; D perhaps matches TRBD2 (6 bases). Germline CDR1 is SEHNR and CDR2 is FQNEAQ (reference sequence). The CDR3 loop spans 14 amino acids. Trimming removed 3 bases from V and 2 bases from J, with 9 bases in between. CDR3 region: CASSFGLITDTQYF. CDR3 DNA sequence: TGTGCCAGCAGCTTTGGACTAATCACAGATACGCAGTATTTT.

This clone was detected only a few times. The gene calls are TRBV25-1 and TRBJ1-6; D is unclear. Germline V CDR1 and CDR2: MGHDK, SYGVNS. The CDR3 consists of 13 residues. The ends were cut back, 4 bases at V and 5 bases at J, with 6 bases in the middle. The CDR3 DNA follows: TGTGCCAGCAGTGGGCAGAATAATTCACCCCTCCACTTT. It is translated as CASSGQNNSPLHF.

The V call is TRBV27, the J call TRBJ1-3, with D possibly TRBD1 on 5 matching bases. The length of the CDR3 is 13 residues. V dropped 4 bases and J dropped 11 bases, with 15 bases sitting between them. Per germline, CDR1 MNHEY and CDR2 SMNVEV (reference sequence). The CDR3 coding sequence is TGTGCCAGCAGTTCCTCGCCGGGAGGGGCCATATATTTT. The encoded protein is CASSSSPGGAIYF.

Remarks on this clone: Relative to the germline gene, one junction end is altered; a read error may explain this. Other DNA sequences in this specimen translate into the identical CDR3. The chain joins TRBV11-2 to TRBJ1-2, with TRBD1 matching 9 bases. Per germline, CDR1 SGHAT and CDR2 FQNNGV. The CDR3 runs to 16 residues. The CDR3 reads CASSLEYGTGNYGYTF. CDR3 nucleotides: TGTGCCAGCAGCTTAGAGTATGGGACAGGGAACTATGGCTACACTTTC.

The chain employs TRBV7-3 and TRBJ2-1; the match to TRBD2 covers 16 bases. Germline CDR1 reads SGHTA; CDR2 reads FQGTGA. CDR3 size: 16 residues. V lost 1 base, J lost 7 bases, and 1 base stayed unmatched. The CDR3 protein is CASSLRGLAGGNEQFF. CDR3 nucleotides: TGTGCCAGCAGCTTAAGGGGACTAGCGGGAGGGAATGAGCAGTTCTTC.

CDR3 in DNA: TGCGCCAGCAGCCCCCGACTAGCCTCCTACAATGAGCAGTTCTTC. This sequence encodes CASSPRLASYNEQFF. The rearrangement joins TRBV5-1 to TRBJ2-1; the match to TRBD2 covers 7 bases. V was clipped by 4 bases and J by 0 bases; unmatched bases: 4. Germline assignment: CDR1 SGHRS and CDR2 YFSETQ. The CDR3 sequence is 15 residues long. Combining the CDR3 with reference TRBV5-1 and TRBJ2-1 gives the whole variable domain KAGVTQTPRYLIKTRGQQVTLSCSPISGHRSVSWYQQTPGQGLQFLFEYFSETQRNKGNFPGRFSGRQFSNSRSEMNVSTLELGDSALYLCASSPRLASYNEQFFGPGTRLTVL.

This clone was recorded only once. The chain carries TRBV10-3 and TRBJ1-6; 8 bases fit TRBD1. This CDR3 comprises 15 residues. Germline V gene sequence: CDR1 ENHRY, CDR2 SYGVKD. The J segment lost 10 bases and the V segment lost 3 bases, leaving 8 bases of the junction unmatched. CDR3 in DNA: TGTGCCATCAGTGACAATCAGGGGGCTCGATCACCCCTCCACTTT. As protein: CAISDNQGARSPLHF.

The chain joins TRBV19 to TRBJ1-3; D unresolved. The V gene's germline CDR1 is LNHDA and CDR2 SQIVND (reference sequence). V was pared by 6 bases and J by 4 bases, with 10 bases between. This CDR3 is built from 13 residues. The CDR3 coding sequence is TGTGCCAGTAGCCCCCGCGCGGGAAACACCATATATTTT. This sequence encodes CASSPRAGNTIYF.

The table lists this clone with a count of one. The rearrangement joins TRBV12-3 or TRBV12-4 to TRBJ2-1; the D is unclear. With 3 bases removed from V and 8 bases from J, the gap between germline ends came to 5 bases. The CDR3 runs 11 residues. CDR3 in amino acids: CASSFLDEQFF. The CDR3 DNA is TGTGCCAGCAGTTTTCTCGATGAGCAGTTCTTC.

The rearrangement links TRBV3-1 (or the pseudogene TRBV3-2) to TRBJ1-1, with a weak D call TRBD1 (6 bases). This CDR3 region has 14 residues. Germline values: CDR1 LGHDT, CDR2 YNNKEL (reference sequence). With 3 bases removed from V and 5 bases from J, the gap between germline ends came to 13 bases. The CDR3 DNA follows: TGTGCCAGCAGCCAGACAGGAAAGGGGACTGAAGCTTTCTTT. Residues: CASSQTGKGTEAFF.

This chain connects TRBV6-5 to TRBJ1-6; TRBD1 aligns across 7 bases. This CDR3 is 15 amino acids long. V lost 5 bases, J lost 9 bases, and 10 bases stayed unmatched. CDR1 is MNHEY, CDR2 SVGAGI, per germline. DNA of the CDR3: TGTGCCAGCAGTCGAAAGACAGGGCTAGGTTCACCCCTCCACTTT. Its translation: CASSRKTGLGSPLHF.

The chain carries TRBV28 and TRBJ2-7, with 7 bases fitting TRBD1. V shed 8 bases and J 4 bases; nucleotides not matched to a gene: 8. This CDR3 contains 13 residues. Germline loops: CDR1 MDHEN, CDR2 SYDVKM. CDR3 coding DNA: TGTGCCAGCGAAGACAGGGTCCGTTACGAGCAGTACTTC. This translates into CASEDRVRYEQYF.

As to this clone: This CDR3 is also generated by other DNA sequences in the sample. The chain employs TRBV19 and TRBJ1-1; D is possibly TRBD1 (6 bases). This CDR3 is 14 amino acids long. Germline CDR1 reads LNHDA; CDR2 reads SQIVND (reference sequence). V was cut by 3 bases and J by 3 bases, with 11 bases left in between. CDR3 loop: CASSIGGGYTEAFF. In nucleotides, the CDR3 is TGTGCCAGTAGTATCGGGGGGGGCTACACTGAAGCTTTCTTT.

The CDR3 loop reads CASSIGLGGYTF. CDR3 DNA sequence: TGTGCCAGTAGTATCGGCCTCGGGGGCTACACCTTC. The chain links TRBV19 to TRBJ1-2; D gene uncertain. V lost 3 bases and J lost 8, with 10 bases in between. This CDR3 comprises 12 residues. Looked up from germline, CDR1 is LNHDA and CDR2 is SQIVND (reference sequence).

The chain links TRBV20-1 to TRBJ2-3; 15 bases agree with TRBD2. This CDR3 contains 16 residues. CDR1 DFQATT and CDR2 SNEGSKA come from the germline V gene (reference sequence). The V segment lost 3 bases and the J segment 8 bases; nucleotides outside the gene matches: 9. The chain's CDR3 is CSASLWTSGRVATQYF. The DNA for the CDR3 is TGCAGTGCTAGTCTTTGGACTAGCGGGAGGGTGGCTACGCAGTATTTT.

In its sample, this clone was seen once. The CDR3 region is CASSFPRGAASTTNYGYTF. The CDR3 nucleotides read TGTGCCAGCAGTTTCCCCCGTGGGGCTGCCTCAACGACTAACTATGGCTACACCTTC. The V call is TRBV7-9, the J call TRBJ1-2, with a weak D call TRBD1 (5 bases). With 6 bases removed from V and 0 bases from J, the gap between germline ends came to 26 bases. From germline, CDR1 is SEHNR and CDR2 FQNEAQ (reference sequence). This CDR3 has 19 amino acids. The full variable domain, rest sourced from reference TRBV7-9 and TRBJ1-2, is DTGVSQNPRHKITKRGQNVTFRCDPISEHNRLYWYRQTLGQGPEFLTYFQNEAQLEKSRLLSDRFSAERPKGSFSTLEIQRTEQGDSAMYLCASSFPRGAASTTNYGYTFGSGTRLTVV.

Regarding this clone: Other DNA sequences of this sample code for an identical CDR3. This sequence joins TRBV18 and TRBJ2-5; perhaps TRBD1 as D (6 bases). V was trimmed by 3 bases and J by 2 bases, leaving 7 bases between them. Germline assignment: CDR1 KGHSH and CDR2 LQKENI. This CDR3 has 13 residues. Here the CDR3 reads CASSPGQQETQYF. CDR3 DNA sequence: TGTGCCAGCTCACCTGGACAGCAAGAGACCCAGTACTTC. The complete variable domain, with remaining parts taken from reference TRBV18 and TRBJ2-5, reads NAGVMQNPRHLVRRRGQEARLRCSPMKGHSHVYWYRQLPEEGLKFMVYLQKENIIDESGMPKERFSAEFPKEGPSILRIQQVVRGDSAAYFCASSPGQQETQYFGPGTRLLVL.

The chain combines TRBV6-5 with TRBJ1-1, with 7 bases matching TRBD1. CDR1 is MNHEY, CDR2 SVGAGI, per germline. V was clipped by 0 bases and J by 4 bases; unmatched bases: 5. This CDR3 spans 15 amino acids. CDR3 sequence reads: CASSYSQGVGTEAFF. The CDR3 DNA sequence: TGTGCCAGCAGTTACTCCCAGGGGGTGGGCACTGAAGCTTTCTTT.

This rearrangement joins TRBV7-3 to TRBJ2-1; 7 bases are a match to TRBD2. Trimming cost V 4 bases and J 0 bases; bases outside gene matches: 3. The CDR3 loop spans 15 amino acids. The germline V gene encodes CDR1 SGHTA and CDR2 FQGTGA. This chain's CDR3 is CASSSSGDSYNEQFF. CDR3 nucleotide sequence: TGTGCCAGCAGCTCCAGCGGGGACTCCTACAATGAGCAGTTCTTC.

The V call is TRBV3-1 (or the pseudogene TRBV3-2), the J call TRBJ2-5, with 7 positions matching TRBD2. V shed 3 bases and J 5 bases; nucleotides not matched to a gene: 9. Germline CDR1 is LGHDT and CDR2 is YNNKEL (reference sequence). The CDR3 sequence is 15 residues long. In DNA form, the CDR3 reads TGTGCCAGCAGCCATGGAGCGGGACGGGATGAGACCCAGTACTTC. Encoded protein: CASSHGAGRDETQYF.